The 32 T cell receptor beta chains reported below all come from one sample, sequenced in a study of cytomegalovirus exposure and HLA in healthy donors. The PCR contained 60 Vbeta and 13 Jbeta primers. Measured with immunoSEQ multiplex PCR; TCRdb has only the in-frame clones, and not every one. The sample shows about 160,000 clones, around 80% of them seen only once. Input material: PBMCs. Receptors were obtained from a man aged 35-49 years in good health and CMV-seronegative.

The V and J genes are TRBV5-5 and TRBJ2-1; 9 positions agree with TRBD2. The CDR3 consists of 15 residues. CDR1 is SGHKS, CDR2 YYEKEE, per germline (reference sequence). J lost 0 bases, V lost 4 bases, and 2 bases had no gene match. The CDR3 loop is CASSLSGSSYNEQFF. CDR3 sequence (DNA): TGTGCCAGCAGCCTTAGCGGGAGCTCCTACAATGAGCAGTTCTTC.

The chain combines TRBV10-2 with TRBJ2-7, with 11 nucleotides matching TRBD2. The germline V gene has CDR1 WSHSY and CDR2 SAAADI. The CDR3 sequence is 15 residues long. V trimming: 6 bases; J trimming: 1 base; junction bases outside the gene matches: 5. The DNA of the CDR3 is TGCGCCAGCAGAAGGACTAGCGGGCAGTCCTACGAGCAGTACTTC. Amino acids: CASRRTSGQSYEQYF.

The chain recombines TRBV28 with TRBJ2-5; TRBD2 aligns across 9 bases. The CDR3 loop spans 13 amino acids. Trimming took 6 bases from V and 3 from J; bases not matched to a gene: 2. Germline CDR1 reads MDHEN; CDR2 reads SYDVKM. The CDR3 bases are TGTGCCAGCAGATTAGCGGGGGAAGAGACCCAGTACTTC. Translation gives CASRLAGEETQYF.

The chain employs TRBV6-4 and TRBJ2-7, with D hard to call. V was trimmed by 2 bases and J by 1 base, leaving 9 bases between them. CDR1 and CDR2 from the germline V gene are MRHNA and SNTAGT. The CDR3 covers 14 residues. In nucleotides, the CDR3 is TGTGCCAGCAGTGACATGGCGGCGTCCTACGAGCAGTACTTC. Amino acid sequence: CASSDMAASYEQYF.

The chain joins TRBV11-2 to TRBJ1-2, with D hard to call. V gave up 0 bases and J gave up 1 base, with 3 bases separating them. The CDR3 sequence is 13 residues long. CDR1 and CDR2 (germline): SGHAT, FQNNGV. In nucleotides, the CDR3 is TGTGCCAGCAGCTTAGACAGTAACTATGGCTACACCTTC. Translating it yields CASSLDSNYGYTF.

The chain joins TRBV2 to TRBJ2-7; 10 bases are a match to TRBD1. CDR1 is SNHLY, CDR2 FYNNEI, per germline. The V gene end was trimmed by 6 bases and the J gene end by 3 bases; junction bases not matched to a gene: 8. The CDR3 has 15 amino acids. CDR3 in DNA: TGTGCCAGCAGCCAGAGCCGGGACAGGGGCTACGAGCAGTACTTC. The encoded protein is CASSQSRDRGYEQYF.

The V call is TRBV6-5, the J call TRBJ1-1; TRBD1 matches 10 bases. Germline V gives CDR1 MNHEY, CDR2 SVGAGI. J was trimmed by 1 base and V by 6 bases; bases with no gene match: 2. This CDR3 is 14 amino acids long. The CDR3 DNA reads as TGTGCCAGCAGGGGGACAGGGGAGAACACTGAAGCTTTCTTT. Translating it yields CASRGTGENTEAFF.

This clone showed up just once. This chain's CDR3 is CASSLPGGAGGQETQYF. The CDR3, as DNA: TGTGCCAGCAGCTTGCCCGGGGGAGCGGGAGGGCAAGAGACCCAGTACTTC. V and J are TRBV5-4 and TRBJ2-5; 10 bases agree with TRBD2. Germline V gene data show CDR1 as SGHNT and CDR2 as YYREEE (reference sequence). The V and J ends lost 1 base and 2 bases, in that order; junction bases with no gene match: 8. The CDR3 covers 17 residues.

This clone turned up a few times. The chain uses TRBV6-4 and TRBJ2-6, with D unclear. The CDR3 has 15 residues. CDR1 is MRHNA and CDR2 is SNTAGT in the germline V gene. The ends were cut back, 5 bases at V and 0 bases at J, with 8 bases in the middle. The CDR3 region is CASSPEHSGANVLTF. The CDR3 DNA follows: TGTGCCAGCAGTCCCGAACACTCTGGGGCCAACGTCCTGACTTTC.

The chain combines TRBV6-5 with TRBJ2-1; tentative D call: TRBD2 (5 bases). Germline V gene data show CDR1 as MNHEY and CDR2 as SVGAGI. Trimming took 2 bases from V and 10 from J, leaving 12 bases between them. The CDR3 is made up of 13 amino acids. CDR3 sequence (DNA): TGTGCCAGCAGTTACCTTTCCGGGAACGAGCAGTTCTTC. It encodes CASSYLSGNEQFF.

The chain uses TRBV4-3 and TRBJ2-2, with unresolved D. CDR1 and CDR2 (germline): LGHNA, YSLEER. This CDR3 comprises 14 residues. With 2 bases removed from V and 1 base from J, the gap between germline ends came to 5 bases. CDR3 nucleotide sequence: TGCGCCAGCAGCCAACTCGGGAACACCGGGGAGCTGTTTTTT. Translating it yields CASSQLGNTGELFF.

The J gene is TRBJ1-1, the V gene TRBV30; unclear D gene. The CDR3 has 12 amino acids. V lost 2 bases to trimming and J lost 1 base, with 5 bases between them. The germline V gene encodes CDR1 GTSNPN and CDR2 SVGIG (reference sequence). The CDR3 DNA sequence: TGTGCCTGGAGTACACCGAACACTGAAGCTTTCTTT. Residues: CAWSTPNTEAFF. The full variable domain, completed using reference TRBV30 and TRBJ1-1, is SQTIHQWPATLVQPVGSPLSLECTVEGTSNPNLYWYRQAAGRGLQLLFYSVGIGQISSEVPQNLSASRPQDRQFILSSKKLLLSDSGFYLCAWSTPNTEAFFGQGTRLTVV.

The chain uses TRBV10-3 and TRBJ1-4; D not resolved. V was shortened by 4 bases and J by 3 bases, with 9 bases between the two germline ends. Per the germline V gene, CDR1 is ENHRY and CDR2 is SYGVKD. This CDR3 contains 14 residues. This CDR3 is CAISAGVSNEKLFF. In DNA form, the CDR3 reads TGTGCCATCAGTGCCGGAGTATCTAATGAAAAACTGTTTTTT.

This sequence joins TRBV5-1 and TRBJ2-3; TRBD2 matches at 9 bases. Germline-derived CDR1 and CDR2 are SGHRS and YFSETQ. The CDR3 length is 17 residues. V lost 0 bases and J lost 1; bases outside the gene matches: 6. This CDR3 reads CASSLAPTSGRTDTQYF. The CDR3 nucleotides are TGCGCCAGCAGCTTGGCCCCTACTAGCGGGCGCACAGATACGCAGTATTTT.

This chain connects TRBV7-9 to TRBJ1-3; D gene uncertain. Trimming removed 1 base at V and 0 bases at J, with 10 bases between. This CDR3 comprises 16 residues. Germline V CDR1 and CDR2: SEHNR, FQNEAQ (reference sequence). CDR3 sequence: CASSLGASPSGNTIYF. The CDR3 DNA sequence: TGTGCCAGCAGCTTAGGTGCGAGCCCCTCTGGAAACACCATATATTTT. The entire variable domain, with the rest obtained from reference TRBV7-9 and TRBJ1-3, is as follows: DTGVSQNPRHKITKRGQNVTFRCDPISEHNRLYWYRQTLGQGPEFLTYFQNEAQLEKSRLLSDRFSAERPKGSFSTLEIQRTEQGDSAMYLCASSLGASPSGNTIYFGEGSWLTVV.

In this sample, this clone turned up a few times. The rearrangement uses TRBV28 and TRBJ2-5, with D maybe TRBD2 (7 bases). The J call may be incorrect, as the DNA end agrees better with TRBJ2-7. The CDR3 runs to 14 residues. Germline V lookup: CDR1 MDHEN, CDR2 SYDVKM. This CDR3 is CASTKGGRAYEQYF. The CDR3 DNA sequence: TGTGCCAGTACTAAGGGGGGGAGGGCCTACGAGCAGTACTTC.

The V call is TRBV6-5, the J call TRBJ1-3; D ambiguous. V was cut by 6 bases and J by 0 bases, with 9 bases left in between. CDR3 length: 14 residues. Germline CDR1 and CDR2: MNHEY and SVGAGI. The CDR3 loop is CASRPQASGNTIYF. CDR3 DNA: TGTGCCAGCAGACCCCAGGCCTCTGGAAACACCATATATTTT.

The chain carries TRBV2 and TRBJ2-5, with D maybe TRBD2 (7 bases). This CDR3 has 14 amino acids. Looked up from germline, CDR1 is SNHLY and CDR2 is FYNNEI. V lost 4 bases and J 4 bases, leaving 13 bases between the germline ends. The CDR3 nucleotides read TGTGCCAGCAGTGTAGGGGGGGGCAGAGAGACCCAGTACTTC. It is translated as CASSVGGGRETQYF. The full variable domain, rest sourced from reference TRBV2 and TRBJ2-5, is EPEVTQTPSHQVTQMGQEVILRCVPISNHLYFYWYRQILGQKVEFLVSFYNNEISEKSEIFDDQFSVERPDGSNFTLKIRSTKLEDSAMYFCASSVGGGRETQYFGPGTRLLVL.

This chain links TRBV28 with TRBJ2-7, with 7 bases fitting TRBD1. Trimming removed 6 bases from V and 5 bases from J; junction bases left unmatched: 10. This CDR3 contains 14 residues. The V gene's germline CDR1 is MDHEN and CDR2 SYDVKM. CDR3 sequence reads: CASRTDRVKDEQYF. Here the CDR3 DNA reads TGTGCCAGCAGGACCGACAGGGTGAAGGACGAGCAGTACTTC.

This clone has a handful of counts. The chain couples TRBV18 to TRBJ2-7; D not certain. This CDR3 is 18 amino acids long. Germline V gene data show CDR1 as KGHSH and CDR2 as LQKENI. Trimming pared 6 bases from V and 1 base from J, leaving 25 bases between. CDR3: CASSFLGSRSNRSYEQYF. CDR3 bases: TGTGCCAGCTCCTTCCTTGGTTCCAGGTCGAATAGGTCCTACGAGCAGTACTTC.

The chain recombines TRBV27 with TRBJ2-7, with D possibly TRBD2 on 5 matching bases. Germline CDR1 MNHEY, CDR2 SMNVEV (reference sequence). V was shortened by 3 bases and J by 2 bases, with 11 bases between the two germline ends. The CDR3 spans 14 residues. The CDR3 reads CASSFSGNAYEQYF. CDR3 bases: TGTGCCAGCAGTTTCTCCGGGAATGCCTACGAGCAGTACTTC.

There are a few counts of this clone. The genes are TRBV29-1 and TRBJ2-7; D possibly corresponds to TRBD1 (6 bases). V was trimmed by 7 bases and J by 1 base, leaving 20 bases between them. The CDR3 is 15 residues long. Germline lookup yields CDR1 SQVTM and CDR2 ANQGSEA. CDR3 sequence reads: CSATLQGSPSYEQYF. As DNA, the CDR3 is TGCAGCGCGACATTACAGGGATCCCCTTCCTACGAGCAGTACTTC.

This chain joins TRBV19 and TRBJ2-2; D ambiguous. The V gene's germline CDR1 is LNHDA and CDR2 SQIVND (reference sequence). The CDR3 extends over 15 amino acids. Between the trimmed V and J ends, which lost 9 bases and 4 bases, there was a span of 18 bases. CDR3 residues: CASQEIERSTGELFF. CDR3 DNA sequence: TGTGCCAGCCAAGAAATAGAACGGTCCACCGGGGAGCTGTTTTTT.

This clone was counted a few times. This chain joins TRBV19 and TRBJ2-2, with a weak D call TRBD2 (5 bases). Germline loops: CDR1 LNHDA, CDR2 SQIVND (reference sequence). The CDR3 totals 14 residues. Trimming cost V 6 bases and J 4 bases, with 12 bases left between them. CDR3 sequence: CASRSKTSTGELFF. CDR3 DNA sequence: TGTGCCAGTAGATCGAAAACTAGCACCGGGGAGCTGTTTTTT.

The J gene is TRBJ2-1, the V gene TRBV9, with 8 bases matching TRBD2. This CDR3 contains 15 residues. Unmatched junction bases numbered 13, after V lost 5 bases and J lost 9 bases. Germline assignment: CDR1 SGDLS and CDR2 YYNGEE. The CDR3 protein is CASRREASGTAEQFF. In DNA, the CDR3 is TGTGCCAGCAGGCGGGAGGCTAGCGGTACCGCTGAGCAGTTCTTC.

J is TRBJ1-2 and V is TRBV19; unclear D gene. V gave up 8 bases and J gave up 8 bases, with 18 bases separating them. Germline V gene sequence: CDR1 LNHDA, CDR2 SQIVND (reference sequence). This CDR3 contains 13 residues. CDR3 protein: CASGPGGTRGYTF. The CDR3 DNA reads TGTGCCAGTGGACCTGGAGGTACTCGGGGCTACACCTTC.

The chain has TRBV18 and TRBJ1-2, with 8 bases lining up with TRBD1. V shed 3 bases and J 3 bases; nucleotides not matched to a gene: 6. CDR3 length: 15 residues. Germline V gene data show CDR1 as KGHSH and CDR2 as LQKENI. The CDR3 DNA reads as TGTGCCAGCTCACCCACCCCGACAGGGGACTATGGCTACACCTTC. Protein: CASSPTPTGDYGYTF.

The gene calls are TRBV28 and TRBJ1-5; TRBD1 is a possible D gene (5 bases). The CDR3 consists of 14 residues. Germline V gene data show CDR1 as MDHEN and CDR2 as SYDVKM. DNA of the CDR3: TGTGCAACAATCGACAGCACCATAGGCCCCATAGGTCATTTT. Protein: CATIDSTIGPIGHF. Full variable domain (missing parts from reference TRBV28 and TRBJ1-5): DVKVTQSSRYLVKRTGEKVFLECVQDMDHENMFWYRQDPGLGLRLIYFSYDVKMKEKGDIPEGYSVSREKKERFSLILESASTNQTSMYLCATIDSTIGPIGHFGDGTRLSIL.

J is TRBJ2-1 and V is TRBV14; the match to TRBD1 covers 7 bases. Germline V gene data show CDR1 as SGHDN and CDR2 as FVKESK. V gave up 2 bases and J gave up 5 bases; unmatched junction bases: 6. The CDR3 extends over 15 amino acids. The CDR3 spells CASSQLGDRDNEQFF. For the CDR3, the DNA is TGTGCCAGCAGCCAATTAGGTGACAGGGACAATGAGCAGTTCTTC.

The chain has TRBV7-8 and TRBJ2-1; 11 bases agree with TRBD1. The germline V gene has CDR1 SGHVS and CDR2 FQNEAQ. V gave up 5 bases and J gave up 4 bases; unmatched junction bases: 7. There are 16 residues in the CDR3. CDR3 sequence reads: CASSTLDRGLYNEQFF. CDR3 DNA sequence: TGTGCCAGCAGCACCCTGGACAGGGGGCTTTACAATGAGCAGTTCTTC. Combining the CDR3 with reference TRBV7-8 and TRBJ2-1 gives the whole variable domain GAGVSQSPRYKVAKRGQDVALRCDPISGHVSLFWYQQALGQGPEFLTYFQNEAQLDKSGLPSDRFFAERPEGSVSTLKIQRTQQEDSAVYLCASSTLDRGLYNEQFFGPGTRLTVL.

About this clone: The junction departs from germline at one end; a sequencing error may be responsible. The chain recombines TRBV6-4 with TRBJ1-1; TRBD1 might be the D (6 bases). Germline CDR1 reads MRHNA; CDR2 reads SNTAGT. CDR3 length equals 14 residues. This CDR3 reads CASSLTGLNTKAFF. In DNA, the CDR3 is TGTGCCAGCAGCCTAACAGGGCTTAACACTAAAGCTTTCTTT.

This clone was counted a few times. The chain is built from TRBV25-1 and TRBJ2-3; 9 bases are a match to TRBD2. This CDR3 spans 15 amino acids. V lost 7 bases and J lost 2; bases outside the gene matches: 7. From germline, CDR1 is MGHDK and CDR2 SYGVNS. This CDR3 is CASKRAGGPTDTQYF. The CDR3 nucleotides are TGTGCCAGCAAGCGAGCGGGAGGCCCCACAGATACGCAGTATTTT.